These T cell receptor beta chains were read from a single sample in a study of blood T cell repertoires in COVID-19. Assay: immunoSEQ multiplex PCR; the TCRdb copy retains only in-frame clones and omits some. The sample contains approximately 94,000 clones, around four fifths of which appear only once. Input material: peripheral blood. These receptors originate from a woman between 65 and 79 years old with acute or convalescent COVID-19. The CDR3 runs from the conserved cysteine through the conserved F or W. D genes are given only for firm matches. Only part of the rows carry a size: once, few, many, or a class if the clone is expanded.

V,J,size,D,DNA,CDR3
TRBV5-4,TRBJ1-1,-,-,TGTGCCAGCAGTATAGACACCTTGAACACTGAAGCTTTCTTT,CASSIDTLNTEAFF
TRBV6-5,TRBJ1-2,-,TRBD1,TGTGCCAGCCTGTCCCGGGACAGATACTATGGCTACACCTTC,CASLSRDRYYGYTF
TRBV4-3,TRBJ1-5,-,-,TGCGCCAGCAGCCAATCAGGGGATAATCAGCCCCAGCATTTT,CASSQSGDNQPQHF
TRBV2,TRBJ1-5,few,-,TGTGCCAGCAGGCCAGGGAATCAGCCCCAGCATTTT,CASRPGNQPQHF
TRBV19,TRBJ2-6,-,-,TGTGCCAGTACCCTAGTTGGGGCCAACGTCCTGACTTTC,CASTLVGANVLTF
TRBV10-3,TRBJ2-2,-,-,TGTGCCATCAGGACAACCTATGGCGTAGCGAACACCGGGGAGCTGTTTTTT,CAIRTTYGVANTGELFF
TRBV6-5,TRBJ2-1,-,-,TGTGCCAGCACTTTAGGAGGGCTTGGTGGCAATGAGCAGTTCTTC,CASTLGGLGGNEQFF
TRBV7-9,TRBJ2-5,-,TRBD1,TGTGCCAGCAGCGGTGGGGTAGGGACAGGTCCATTCCGGGAGACCCAGTACTTC,CASSGGVGTGPFRETQYF
TRBV5-1,TRBJ2-3,-,TRBD1,TGCGCCAGCAGCTCGGGACAGGTCACAGATACGCAGTATTTT,CASSSGQVTDTQYF
TRBV5-5,TRBJ1-2,-,-,TGTGCCAGCAGTGATAATGACAGTAACTATGGCTACACCTTC,CASSDNDSNYGYTF
TRBV7-3,TRBJ1-2,-,-,TGTGCCAGCAGCTTAATGGGAGCGGTCGATGGCTACACCTTC,CASSLMGAVDGYTF
TRBV14,TRBJ2-5,-,-,TGTGCCAGCAGCCAAGTGGCGGGGTTAGGGGCGACCCAGTACTTC,CASSQVAGLGATQYF
TRBV29-1,TRBJ2-7,-,TRBD1,TGCAGCGCACCGGGACAGGGTCCCTACGAGCAGTACTTC,CSAPGQGPYEQYF
TRBV7-3,TRBJ2-7,-,-,TGTGCCAGCAGCTTAAGCCGAGAGAGGGAGCAGTACTTC,CASSLSREREQYF
TRBV5-8,TRBJ1-2,-,-,TGTGCCAGCAGCTTCGGGGACACCGGCTACACCTTC,CASSFGDTGYTF
TRBV3-1/TRBV3-2,TRBJ1-1,-,-,TGTGCCAGCAGCCAGACGGGACTTTCGAACACTGAAGCTTTCTTT,CASSQTGLSNTEAFF
TRBV19,TRBJ1-5,few,-,TGTGCCAGTAGTACCTCAGGACAATCCTCCCAGCCCCAGCATTTT,CASSTSGQSSQPQHF
TRBV7-9,TRBJ1-1,-,-,TGTGCCAGCAGCCTTGAGCTCATGAACACTGAAGCTTTCTTT,CASSLELMNTEAFF
TRBV19,TRBJ1-2,-,-,TGTGCCAGTAGCCCCCTGCAGGGATACTATGGCTACACCTTC,CASSPLQGYYGYTF
TRBV3-1/TRBV3-2,TRBJ1-5,-,-,TGTGCCAGCAGCCCGGGGGGCAGGGACAATCAGCCCCAGCATTTT,CASSPGGRDNQPQHF
TRBV6-5,TRBJ1-1,-,TRBD1,TGTGCCAGCAGCCGGGACAGGCTCTTATCTTTCTTT,CASSRDRLLSFF
TRBV30,TRBJ1-5,-,-,TGTGCCTGGAGTGCCCCGGAAGCCCGGAGAGCGCATTTT,CAWSAPEARRAHF
TRBV3-1/TRBV3-2,TRBJ1-1,-,TRBD1,TGTGCCAGCAGCCAGGGACAGCTGAGCACTGAAGCTTTCTTT,CASSQGQLSTEAFF
TRBV25-1,TRBJ1-6,-,TRBD1,TGTGCCAGTCGGCCAGGGGGACACAATTCACCCCTCCACTTT,CASRPGGHNSPLHF
TRBV2,TRBJ1-3,-,-,TGTGCCAGCAGTCCACGGGGTTCTTCTGGAAACACCATATATTTT,CASSPRGSSGNTIYF
TRBV6-6,TRBJ1-5,-,-,TGTGCCAGCAGAGGGAGGGCGGGGGACCAGCCCCAGCATTTT,CASRGRAGDQPQHF
TRBV19,TRBJ2-4,-,TRBD1,TGTGCCAGTAGTATAAGGGTTGGGAGTGGGACAGGGATAGCCAAAAACATTCAGTACTTC,CASSIRVGSGTGIAKNIQYF
TRBV19,TRBJ2-7,-,TRBD2,TGTGCCAGTAGGGGACTAGCGGGCCGAAACTCCTACGAGCAGTACTTC,CASRGLAGRNSYEQYF
TRBV29-1,TRBJ2-1,-,TRBD1,TGCAGCGTTATGACAGGGGATGAGCAGTTCTTC,CSVMTGDEQFF
TRBV11-1,TRBJ2-7,few,-,TGTGCCAGCAGAGGGGGGGTCGAGCAGTACTTC,CASRGGVEQYF
TRBV6-2/TRBV6-3,TRBJ1-1,few,TRBD1,TGTGCCAGCAGTTACCGGGACAGGGGACTCTACAGGGCTTTCTTT,CASSYRDRGLYRAFF
TRBV29-1,TRBJ1-2,few,-,TGCAGGGCCGGTGACTTCTATGGCTACACCTTC,CRAGDFYGYTF
TRBV5-1,TRBJ2-1,-,-,TGCGCCAGCAGCTTGGAAGCGGGCTACAATGAGCAGTTCTTC,CASSLEAGYNEQFF
TRBV5-1,TRBJ2-4,once,-,TGCGCCAGCAGTACATCCACAGGGTTGGACAAAAACATTCAGTACTTC,CASSTSTGLDKNIQYF
TRBV14,TRBJ1-4,-,-,TGTGCCAGCAGCCAAGATGGGACATCAGCCCTGTTTTTT,CASSQDGTSALFF
TRBV5-1,TRBJ2-1,-,TRBD2,TGCGCCAGCAGCCGGGGGGGCCATGAGCAGTTCTTC,CASSRGGHEQFF
TRBV3-1/TRBV3-2,TRBJ2-3,-,-,TGTGCCAGCAGCTCACGGGGGGCCGCAGATACGCAGTATTTT,CASSSRGAADTQYF
TRBV6-2/TRBV6-3,TRBJ2-5,-,TRBD2,TGTGCCAGCAGTTCCCTCACTAGCGGAGGTAGAGAGACCCAGTACTTC,CASSSLTSGGRETQYF
TRBV7-9,TRBJ2-3,few,TRBD2,TGTGCCAGCAGCCCCGGGACTAGCGGGGGCACAGATACGCAGTATTTT,CASSPGTSGGTDTQYF
TRBV9,TRBJ2-3,-,-,TGTGCCAGCAGCGAGGGGGTGGGGAGCACAGATACGCAGTATTTT,CASSEGVGSTDTQYF
TRBV29-1,TRBJ2-3,-,TRBD1,TGCAGCGTCGGACAGGTGGAAGATACGCAGTATTTT,CSVGQVEDTQYF
TRBV7-2,TRBJ1-2,-,TRBD1,TGTGCCAGCTCCCTCTGGGACAGGGCGGATGGCTACACCTTC,CASSLWDRADGYTF
TRBV7-9,TRBJ2-7,once,TRBD1,TGTGCCAGCATCCCCGACAGGGACTCCTACGAGCAGTACTTC,CASIPDRDSYEQYF
TRBV11-3,TRBJ2-1,few,-,TGTGCCAGCAGCTTAGAGGTAGACAATGAGCAGTTCTTC,CASSLEVDNEQFF
TRBV29-1,TRBJ1-1,-,-,TGCAGCGCCCAAGACATGTACACTGAAGCTTTCTTT,CSAQDMYTEAFF
TRBV11-2,TRBJ2-1,-,TRBD1,TGTGCCAGCAGCCCTAGACAGGGTCTGAGTAATGAGCAGTTCTTC,CASSPRQGLSNEQFF
TRBV2,TRBJ2-7,-,-,TGTGCCAGCACCGGGACTGGCTCCTACGAGCAGTACTTC,CASTGTGSYEQYF
TRBV9,TRBJ2-1,-,TRBD2,TGTGCCAGCAGCGTTGGGACTACCAGCTCCTACAATGAGCAGTTCTTC,CASSVGTTSSYNEQFF
TRBV5-6,TRBJ1-1,-,TRBD1,TGTGCCAGCAGCTTTTTTTCAGGGGGATTAAACACTGAAGCTTTCTTT,CASSFFSGGLNTEAFF
TRBV5-1,TRBJ1-6,-,TRBD1,TGCGCCAGCAGCTTAACCGGGACAGGGAATTCACCCCTCCACTTT,CASSLTGTGNSPLHF
TRBV30,TRBJ1-2,-,-,TGTGCCTGGAGTGTAACAGTATATGGTGGCTACACCTTC,CAWSVTVYGGYTF
TRBV7-7,TRBJ2-7,-,-,TGTGCCAGCAGCTTAGGAGACTCCCGCTCCTACGAGCAGTACTTC,CASSLGDSRSYEQYF
TRBV12-3/TRBV12-4,TRBJ1-5,-,-,TGTGCCAGCAGTTTATGGCAAGAACAGCCCCAGCATTTT,CASSLWQEQPQHF
TRBV9,TRBJ2-5,-,-,TGTGCCAGCAGCCCATCGGCGGGAGAGACCCAGTACTTC,CASSPSAGETQYF
TRBV11-2,TRBJ2-7,few,-,TGTGCCAGCAGCTTATCACAGGGAAGAGAGCAGTACTTC,CASSLSQGREQYF
TRBV7-2,TRBJ1-6,-,-,TGTGCCAGCAGCTTACAGCCAGACACCCGGGGAGCCCTCCACTTT,CASSLQPDTRGALHF
TRBV27,TRBJ1-1,-,-,TGTGCCAGCAGTTTACTTGGGGGCGCGAATACTGAAGCTTTCTTT,CASSLLGGANTEAFF
TRBV5-1,TRBJ2-2,-,-,TGCGCCAGCAGCTTTCAGGACAGTAACACCGGGGAGCTGTTTTTT,CASSFQDSNTGELFF
TRBV7-2,TRBJ1-6,-,-,TGTGCCAGCAGCTTAGTAGGCGGTGCCCTCCACTTT,CASSLVGGALHF